This T cell receptor (beta chain) was recovered during a study of cytomegalovirus exposure and HLA in healthy donors. Study-level results: There were some V segments, including TRBV6-2 and TRBV6-3, excluded as indistinguishable.

Turning to this clone: Its cognate antigen is unknown.

It was with 60 Vbeta and 13 Jbeta primers that the PCR ran. The method was immunoSEQ multiplex PCR; TCRdb's version includes in-frame clones alone and lacks a portion of them. This table has about 140,000 clones, about 61% appearing once. The V gene lost 5 bases and the J gene lost 4 bases, with 17 bases spanning the gap. CDR1 is SGHTA, CDR2 FQGTGA, per germline. This CDR3 is 15 amino acids long. The clonotype originates from a middle-aged woman in good health and CMV-seronegative. The sequenced sample was PBMCs. The chain joins TRBV7-3 to TRBJ1-1, with TRBD1 as a possible D gene (5 bases). The CDR3 protein is CASSPTPGGGTEAFF. CDR3 bases: TGTGCCAGCAGCCCGACACCGGGGGGTGGCACTGAAGCTTTCTTT.